The rows below give T cell receptor beta chains drawn from one sample of a study of a mutant IDH1 vaccine in newly diagnosed glioma. These TCRs' antigens remain unknown. The data were produced by immunoSEQ multiplex PCR, yet TCRdb's version contains in-frame clones alone and is incomplete. This table holds approximately 57,000 clones, less than 85% found once. The starting material was PBMCs, obtained from a glioma patient whose treatment included an IDH1 peptide vaccine. The receptors here all came from a young woman with glioma. Some clones in this sample may be carry-over from other donors' samples. Both conserved end residues are part of each CDR3. A D gene is named only where the DNA matches it firmly. Clone size appears in some rows only: once, few, many, or a class for an expanded clone.

j_gene: TRBJ2-7
abundance: -
d_gene: -
v_gene: TRBV19
CDR3nt: TGTGCCAGTAGTGTCGAAGCCGGGACACGAACCTACGAGCAGTACTTC
CDR3aa: CASSVEAGTRTYEQYF

j_gene: TRBJ1-2
abundance: -
d_gene: -
v_gene: TRBV30
CDR3nt: TGTGCCTGGGTGACAGGAAACTATGGCTACACCTTC
CDR3aa: CAWVTGNYGYTF

j_gene: TRBJ2-1
abundance: -
d_gene: TRBD2
v_gene: TRBV25-1
CDR3nt: TGTGCCACAAGCCTCGGCTCCGGGAGGAGAGTTGAGCAGTTCTTC
CDR3aa: CATSLGSGRRVEQFF

j_gene: TRBJ1-3
abundance: -
d_gene: TRBD1
v_gene: TRBV6-1
CDR3nt: TGTGCCAGTGAGGGGGGACAGGGACCTGGAAACACCATATATTTT
CDR3aa: CASEGGQGPGNTIYF

j_gene: TRBJ1-2
abundance: -
d_gene: TRBD1
v_gene: TRBV5-4
CDR3nt: TGTGCCAGCAGCTCGAAGGACAGGGACTATGGCTACACCTTC
CDR3aa: CASSSKDRDYGYTF

j_gene: TRBJ2-7
abundance: -
d_gene: -
v_gene: TRBV14
CDR3nt: TGTGCCAGCAGCCAAGATCAGGGCAGGGCCCCCTACGAGCAGTACTTC
CDR3aa: CASSQDQGRAPYEQYF

j_gene: TRBJ1-5
abundance: few
d_gene: -
v_gene: TRBV2
CDR3nt: TGTGCCAGCAGCGGGGCCGGGGGCGGCAATCAGCCCCAGCATTTT
CDR3aa: CASSGAGGGNQPQHF

j_gene: TRBJ1-2
abundance: -
d_gene: -
v_gene: TRBV30
CDR3nt: TGTGCCTGGACGCGTAGGGAACGTGGCTACACCTTC
CDR3aa: CAWTRRERGYTF

j_gene: TRBJ2-2
abundance: -
d_gene: -
v_gene: TRBV6-4
CDR3nt: TGTGCCAGCAGTAAGGGGCCGCGATACACCGGGGAGCTGTTTTTT
CDR3aa: CASSKGPRYTGELFF

j_gene: TRBJ2-3
abundance: -
d_gene: TRBD2
v_gene: TRBV27
CDR3nt: TGTGCCAGCACCGGTCCGGGACTAGCGGGGGGGCCTCGAACGCAGTATTTT
CDR3aa: CASTGPGLAGGPRTQYF

j_gene: TRBJ2-1
abundance: -
d_gene: TRBD2
v_gene: TRBV6-4
CDR3nt: TGTGCCAGCAGTGACGGGACTAGCGCGGGTGAGCAGTTCTTC
CDR3aa: CASSDGTSAGEQFF

j_gene: TRBJ2-3
abundance: -
d_gene: TRBD2
v_gene: TRBV19
CDR3nt: TGTGCCAGTAGTATATCTAGCGGGGTCACAGATACGCAGTATTTT
CDR3aa: CASSISSGVTDTQYF

j_gene: TRBJ2-5
abundance: -
d_gene: TRBD2
v_gene: TRBV2
CDR3nt: TGTGCCAGCAGTGGACTAGCGGACCTCCAAGAGACCCAGTACTTC
CDR3aa: CASSGLADLQETQYF

j_gene: TRBJ2-1
abundance: -
d_gene: -
v_gene: TRBV9
CDR3nt: TGTGCCAGCAGCGTAGGAAGTAGTCTCAATGAGCAGTTCTTC
CDR3aa: CASSVGSSLNEQFF

j_gene: TRBJ1-2
abundance: -
d_gene: -
v_gene: TRBV27
CDR3nt: TGTGCCAGCAGTTTTGGCAAAACTAACTATGGCTACACCTTC
CDR3aa: CASSFGKTNYGYTF

j_gene: TRBJ1-2
abundance: -
d_gene: -
v_gene: TRBV5-1
CDR3nt: TGCGCCAGCAGCTTGGCCGGGGATCACTATGGCTACACCTTC
CDR3aa: CASSLAGDHYGYTF

j_gene: TRBJ2-7
abundance: -
d_gene: -
v_gene: TRBV7-6
CDR3nt: TGTGCCAGCAGCTTAGATCTCCCTTACGAGCAGTACTTC
CDR3aa: CASSLDLPYEQYF

j_gene: TRBJ2-5
abundance: -
d_gene: TRBD1
v_gene: TRBV7-9
CDR3nt: TGTGCCAGCAGCAAACCGGGACAGGGGAGAGGAGAGACCCAGTACTTC
CDR3aa: CASSKPGQGRGETQYF

j_gene: TRBJ1-6
abundance: -
d_gene: -
v_gene: TRBV30
CDR3nt: TGTGCCTGGAGTGTAAATAGCGGAGTTTCACCCCTCCACTTT
CDR3aa: CAWSVNSGVSPLHF

j_gene: TRBJ2-3
abundance: many
d_gene: TRBD2
v_gene: TRBV7-6
CDR3nt: TGTGCCAGCAGCCTTAGCGGGAGACACACAGATACGCAGTATTTT
CDR3aa: CASSLSGRHTDTQYF

j_gene: TRBJ2-2
abundance: -
d_gene: -
v_gene: TRBV25-1
CDR3nt: TGTGCCAGCAGTTCAGAAATCCTTTTGGCCGGGGAGCTGTTTTTT
CDR3aa: CASSSEILLAGELFF

j_gene: TRBJ1-1
abundance: -
d_gene: -
v_gene: TRBV19
CDR3nt: TGTGCCAGTACCGCACCCCAAGGATCCAACATGAACACTGAAGCTTTCTTT
CDR3aa: CASTAPQGSNMNTEAFF

j_gene: TRBJ1-1
abundance: -
d_gene: -
v_gene: TRBV19
CDR3nt: TGTGCCAGTAGTCCCTGGGACACTGAAGCTTTCTTT
CDR3aa: CASSPWDTEAFF

j_gene: TRBJ1-5
abundance: -
d_gene: -
v_gene: TRBV15
CDR3nt: TGTGCCACCAGCAGAGATGAGATCCGCAATCAGCCCCAGCATTTT
CDR3aa: CATSRDEIRNQPQHF

j_gene: TRBJ2-7
abundance: once
d_gene: -
v_gene: TRBV15
CDR3nt: TGTGCCACCAGCAGAGATGTTCCTAGTATCGCGGATTCATACGTTTTCGAGCAGTACTTC
CDR3aa: CATSRDVPSIADSYVFEQYF

j_gene: TRBJ2-5
abundance: -
d_gene: -
v_gene: TRBV9
CDR3nt: TGTGCCAGCAGCGGAGTGGGGGAGACCCAGTACTTC
CDR3aa: CASSGVGETQYF

j_gene: TRBJ2-1
abundance: -
d_gene: -
v_gene: TRBV10-3
CDR3nt: TGTGCCATCAACGAGGGCCTCTTGAGCTCCTACAATGAGCAGTTCTTC
CDR3aa: CAINEGLLSSYNEQFF

j_gene: TRBJ2-5
abundance: -
d_gene: -
v_gene: TRBV25-1
CDR3nt: TGTGCCAGCAGTGAGGGAAGTTGGACCCAGTACTTC
CDR3aa: CASSEGSWTQYF

j_gene: TRBJ2-2
abundance: few
d_gene: -
v_gene: TRBV4-2
CDR3nt: TGTGCCAGCACCCTGAGTGCGAACACCGGGGAGCTGTTTTTT
CDR3aa: CASTLSANTGELFF

j_gene: TRBJ1-5
abundance: -
d_gene: -
v_gene: TRBV4-1
CDR3nt: TGCGCCAGCAGCCAAGATGTTCTGGGTAGGTATCAGCCCCAGCATTTT
CDR3aa: CASSQDVLGRYQPQHF

j_gene: TRBJ1-5
abundance: -
d_gene: TRBD1
v_gene: TRBV15
CDR3nt: TGTGCCACCAGCGGAAGGACAGGGTCCCATCAGCCCCAGCATTTT
CDR3aa: CATSGRTGSHQPQHF

j_gene: TRBJ1-5
abundance: few
d_gene: TRBD1
v_gene: TRBV4-3
CDR3nt: TGCGCCAGCAGCCAAAAGGCCCTAGGACAGGGTGAGGTCAATCAGCCCCAGCATTTT
CDR3aa: CASSQKALGQGEVNQPQHF

j_gene: TRBJ1-2
abundance: -
d_gene: -
v_gene: TRBV6-5
CDR3nt: TGTGCCAGCAGTCTAGAGGAGGGTACTAACTATGGCTACACCTTC
CDR3aa: CASSLEEGTNYGYTF

j_gene: TRBJ1-6
abundance: -
d_gene: TRBD1
v_gene: TRBV18
CDR3nt: TGTGCCAGCTCACCGACAGGGGCTAATTCACCCCTCCACTTT
CDR3aa: CASSPTGANSPLHF